This paragraph covers one T cell receptor beta chain sequence. Its cognate antigen is unknown. Library preparation (for TCRbeta) was performed with unique molecular identifiers. MiXCR, applied by TCRdb to the PCR reads, yields one record per CDR3 protein. The table records almost 250,000 distinct CDR3 sequences, about a quarter of them present only once. The entry originates in a study of T-cell reconstitution after alpha-beta-depleted transplantation in children. Notes on the study in general: There were some patients whose high TCRbeta diversity at day 60 came from surviving recipient T cells and thymic progenitors. T-cell numbers and diversity, one year after transplant, stemmed largely from T cells that were newly produced. The study reportedly traced alpha-beta T cells about two months after transplant to several hundred expanded graft clones.

Germline V lookup: CDR1 DFQATT, CDR2 SNEGSKA (reference sequence). CDR3 size: 19 residues. Trimming shortened V by 3 bases and J by 7 bases, and 33 bases separated the two germline ends. The sample consisted of PBMCs, taken before TCRalphabeta/CD19-depleted stem cell transplant. The V gene is TRBV20-1, the J gene TRBJ1-1; weak D call: TRBD1 (5 bases). The clonotype originates from a girl aged 2-9 years with Fanconi anemia, due to receive a stem cell transplant. The CDR3 sequence is CSARGKPGTGGTFYHEAFF. The CDR3, as DNA: TGCAGTGCTAGGGGAAAACCAGGGACCGGCGGTACGTTTTACCATGAAGCTTTCTTT.